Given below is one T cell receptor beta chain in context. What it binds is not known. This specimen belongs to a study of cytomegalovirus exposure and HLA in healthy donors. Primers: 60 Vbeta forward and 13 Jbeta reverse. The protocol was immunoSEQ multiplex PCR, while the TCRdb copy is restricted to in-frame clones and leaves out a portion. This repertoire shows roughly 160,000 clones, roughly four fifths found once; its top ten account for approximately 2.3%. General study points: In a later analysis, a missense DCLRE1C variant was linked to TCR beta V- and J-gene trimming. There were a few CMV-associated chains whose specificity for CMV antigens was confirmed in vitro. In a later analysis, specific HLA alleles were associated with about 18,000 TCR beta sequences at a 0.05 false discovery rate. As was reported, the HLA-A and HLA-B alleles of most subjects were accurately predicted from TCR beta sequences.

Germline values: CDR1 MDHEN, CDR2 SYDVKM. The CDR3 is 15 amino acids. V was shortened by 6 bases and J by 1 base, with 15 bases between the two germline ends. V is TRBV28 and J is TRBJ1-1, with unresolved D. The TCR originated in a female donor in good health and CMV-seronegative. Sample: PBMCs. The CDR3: CASSKRGSGNTEAFF. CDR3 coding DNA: TGTGCCAGCAGCAAGCGGGGTTCTGGGAACACTGAAGCTTTCTTT.